These 26 T cell receptor beta chains were all obtained from the same sample, sequenced in a study of T-cell reconstitution after alpha-beta-depleted transplantation in children. Unique molecular identifiers were incorporated during preparation of the TCRbeta library. Each CDR3 protein is one row after TCRdb ran MiXCR on the PCR reads. The table shows fewer than 700,000 distinct CDR3 sequences, with 23% occurring only once. The sample in question was PBMCs, mostly from graft donor cells, obtained 360 days after TCRalphabeta/CD19-depleted stem cell transplant. Source of these receptors: a boy under three years old who had a stem cell transplant for acute myeloid leukemia, so the T cells may come from the graft donor.

This sequence joins TRBV28 and TRBJ1-1; the D gene is possibly TRBD1 (6 bases). The V and J ends lost 3 bases and 9 bases respectively, with 20 bases between them. This CDR3 is 15 amino acids long. Germline V lookup: CDR1 MDHEN, CDR2 SYDVKM. The CDR3 sequence is CASSFERYTGTKAFF. In DNA form, the CDR3 reads TGTGCCAGCAGTTTTGAGAGATACACGGGGACAAAAGCTTTCTTT.

This clonotype was seen a handful of times. The V call is TRBV29-1, the J call TRBJ1-1; possible D gene TRBD1, 6 bases. Germline CDR1 SQVTM, CDR2 ANQGSEA. The CDR3 has 13 residues. V was clipped by 3 bases and J by 2 bases, with 10 bases between them. The CDR3 loop reads CSVDIQGNTEAFF. The CDR3, as DNA: TGCAGCGTTGATATACAGGGAAACACTGAAGCTTTCTTT. The full variable domain, its missing parts supplied by reference TRBV29-1 and TRBJ1-1, is SAVISQKPSRDICQRGTSLTIQCQVDSQVTMMFWYRQQPGQSLTLIATANQGSEATYESGFVIDKFPISRPNLTFSTLTVSNMSPEDSSIYLCSVDIQGNTEAFFGQGTRLTVV.

This clonotype was observed many times. The chain employs TRBV7-6 and TRBJ1-1; D ambiguous. The V end was cut by 5 bases, the J end by 3 bases, with 13 bases between. The CDR3 spans 14 residues. CDR1 SGHVS and CDR2 FNYEAQ come from the germline V gene. CDR3 loop: CASSVTGSYTEAFF. The CDR3 DNA reads as TGTGCCAGCAGCGTTACCGGGTCCTACACTGAAGCTTTCTTT.

V usage is TRBV25-1 and J usage is TRBJ1-4; 7 bases match TRBD1. CDR3 length: 17 amino acids. Germline V gene data show CDR1 as MGHDK and CDR2 as SYGVNS. The ends lost 4 bases at V and 0 bases at J; junction bases unmatched: 8. CDR3: CASSAGGRGSTNEKLFF. The DNA of the CDR3 is TGTGCCAGCAGTGCTGGGGGCAGGGGGTCAACTAATGAAAAACTGTTTTTT.

This clonotype was picked up a small number of times. CDR3 nucleotides: TGTGCCAGCAGCCTCAGGACTAGCGCCGAGCAGTACGTC. As protein: CASSLRTSAEQYV. This chain joins TRBV7-6 and TRBJ2-7; 9 bases map to TRBD2. This CDR3 region has 13 residues. Trimming took 5 bases from V and 6 from J; bases not matched to a gene: 5. The germline CDR1 and CDR2 sequences are SGHVS and FNYEAQ.

This clonotype was observed at least ten times. The chain has TRBV5-1 and TRBJ1-1; maybe TRBD1 (6 bases). The germline V and J ends were trimmed by 2 bases and 1 base, with 12 bases remaining between them. The CDR3 runs 15 residues. Germline lookup yields CDR1 SGHRS and CDR2 YFSETQ. This CDR3 is CASSFVGTQNTEAFF. The CDR3 DNA reads TGCGCCAGCAGCTTCGTCGGGACACAGAACACTGAAGCTTTCTTT.

V gene TRBV7-9 combines with J gene TRBJ2-1; the match to TRBD1 covers 8 bases. Looked up from germline, CDR1 is SEHNR and CDR2 is FQNEAQ (reference sequence). CDR3 length: 15 residues. Trimming took 7 bases from V and 6 from J; bases not matched to a gene: 11. Written as DNA, the CDR3 is TGTGCCAGCAATCCCCGGGACAGGCCTCTCAATGAGCAGTTCTTC. It is translated as CASNPRDRPLNEQFF.

The genes are TRBV25-1 and TRBJ2-5; D is ambiguous. This CDR3 has 15 amino acids. V lost 6 bases and J lost 1, with 15 bases in between. Germline V gene data show CDR1 as MGHDK and CDR2 as SYGVNS. CDR3 loop: CASSAPGVGQETQYF. CDR3 nucleotide sequence: TGTGCCAGCAGCGCCCCTGGTGTGGGCCAAGAGACCCAGTACTTC.

The chain has TRBV3-1 and TRBJ2-1; the D is unclear. This CDR3 spans 18 amino acids. With 6 bases removed from V and 3 bases from J, the gap between germline ends came to 24 bases. In germline, CDR1 is LGHDT, CDR2 YNNKEL (reference sequence). The CDR3 loop is CASSHQPKTTGLYNEQFF. As DNA, the CDR3 is TGTGCCAGCAGTCACCAGCCCAAAACTACCGGCCTCTACAATGAGCAGTTCTTC.

This rearrangement joins TRBV27 to TRBJ1-5; D is unclear. The ends were cut back, 4 bases at V and 1 base at J, with 14 bases in the middle. The CDR3 totals 16 residues. Germline CDR1 and CDR2: MNHEY and SMNVEV (reference sequence). The CDR3 sequence: CASSSIVGFSNQPQHF. The CDR3 DNA reads as TGTGCCAGCAGTTCTATAGTAGGGTTCAGCAATCAGCCCCAGCATTTT.

This clonotype has a handful of counts. V gene TRBV29-1 combines with J gene TRBJ1-1; D not resolved. The CDR3 covers 13 residues. The germline CDR1 and CDR2 sequences are SQVTM and ANQGSEA. Trimming left V 5 bases short and J 4 bases short, with 14 bases between. The CDR3, as DNA: TGCAGCGTTTGTGAAGGCGGCCGCACTGAAGCTTTCTTT. This codes for CSVCEGGRTEAFF. The full variable domain, rest sourced from reference TRBV29-1 and TRBJ1-1, is SAVISQKPSRDICQRGTSLTIQCQVDSQVTMMFWYRQQPGQSLTLIATANQGSEATYESGFVIDKFPISRPNLTFSTLTVSNMSPEDSSIYLCSVCEGGRTEAFFGQGTRLTVV.

V gene TRBV11-2 combines with J gene TRBJ2-2; D remains unclear. The V end lost 0 bases, the J end lost 2 bases, and 7 bases lay between the germline ends. The CDR3 has 15 residues. Germline CDR1 reads SGHAT; CDR2 reads FQNNGV. In nucleotides, the CDR3 is TGTGCCAGCAGCTTAGATGGTCGAAACACCGGGGAGCTGTTTTTT. This encodes CASSLDGRNTGELFF.

This clonotype was detected ten times or more. The rearrangement joins TRBV5-1 to TRBJ1-1; D unresolved. This CDR3 has 17 residues. The germline V gene has CDR1 SGHRS and CDR2 YFSETQ. The ends were cut back, 2 bases at V and 0 bases at J, with 17 bases in the middle. This CDR3 is CASSLGPGVGMNTEAFF. The CDR3 region has the DNA TGCGCCAGCAGCTTAGGACCCGGGGTAGGCATGAACACTGAAGCTTTCTTT.

The chain recombines TRBV6-5 with TRBJ1-5; D gene unclear. Trimming stripped 4 bases from V and 5 bases from J, with 15 bases between. CDR1 is MNHEY, CDR2 SVGAGI, per germline. CDR3 length equals 15 residues. This CDR3 is CASSLLTRVYQPQHF. Here the CDR3 DNA reads TGTGCCAGCAGTTTGTTGACGCGGGTCTATCAGCCCCAGCATTTT.

This clonotype was seen more than once but under ten times. This chain's CDR3 is CSAGTGSAGELFF. DNA for the CDR3: TGCAGCGCCGGGACAGGGTCCGCCGGGGAGCTGTTTTTT. The gene calls are TRBV29-1 and TRBJ2-2, with 9 bases aligning to TRBD1. The CDR3 has 13 residues. Germline CDR1 reads SQVTM; CDR2 reads ANQGSEA. The V gene end was trimmed by 7 bases and the J gene end by 6 bases; junction bases not matched to a gene: 6.

This rearrangement joins TRBV7-2 to TRBJ2-2; 9 positions match TRBD1. V lost 4 bases to trimming and J lost 8 bases; unmatched junction nucleotides: 11. Germline loops: CDR1 SGHTA, CDR2 FQGNSA. This CDR3 has 16 amino acids. CDR3 bases: TGTGCCAGCAGCTCTGCCACCGGGACAGGGCAAGGGGAGCTGTTTTTT. Its protein is CASSSATGTGQGELFF.

The rearrangement links TRBV9 to TRBJ2-3; weak D call: TRBD1 (6 bases). Germline lookup yields CDR1 SGDLS and CDR2 YYNGEE. V lost 3 bases to trimming and J lost 7 bases, with 15 bases between them. The CDR3 totals 14 residues. The CDR3 region has the DNA TGTGCCAGCAGCGAGGTGGGGACACAATATACGCAGTATTTT. As protein: CASSEVGTQYTQYF.

The chain joins TRBV6-5 to TRBJ2-1; D uncertain. The CDR3 spans 16 residues. Germline assignment: CDR1 MNHEY and CDR2 SVGAGI. V was shortened by 0 bases and J by 9 bases, with 18 bases between the two germline ends. For the CDR3, the DNA is TGTGCCAGCAGTTACTCTACCCGGCTAGTACGGAGTGAGCAGTTCTTC. It translates to CASSYSTRLVRSEQFF.

This clonotype occurred a few times. The J gene is TRBJ2-3, the V gene TRBV6-5; 7 bases are shared with TRBD1. The CDR3 sequence is 17 residues long. The V gene's germline CDR1 is MNHEY and CDR2 SVGAGI. J gave up 2 bases and V 5 bases, and 13 bases lay outside the gene matches. CDR3 nucleotide sequence: TGTGCCAGCAGTCTACCGACCACCGGGACAGCCACAGATACGCAGTATTTT. As protein: CASSLPTTGTATDTQYF.

A few counts support this clonotype. The V and J genes are TRBV20-1 and TRBJ2-1; tentatively, D is TRBD1 or TRBD2 (6 bases each). The CDR3 extends over 13 amino acids. V gave up 4 bases and J gave up 8 bases, with 15 bases separating them. Looked up from germline, CDR1 is DFQATT and CDR2 is SNEGSKA (reference sequence). CDR3 coding DNA: TGCAGTGCTAAATGGGGTAGGGGGGATGAGCAGTTCTTC. Its protein product is CSAKWGRGDEQFF.

The V and J genes are TRBV20-1 and TRBJ1-5; TRBD1 is a possible D gene (5 bases). This CDR3 contains 14 residues. V gave up 2 bases and J gave up 2 bases, with 10 bases separating them. CDR1 DFQATT and CDR2 SNEGSKA come from the germline V gene (reference sequence). Written as DNA, the CDR3 is TGCAGTGCTAGACACAGGTTCGGCAATCAGCCCCAGCATTTT. Encoded protein: CSARHRFGNQPQHF.

This clonotype was detected ten times or more. The chain combines TRBV12-3 or TRBV12-4 with TRBJ2-2, with D possibly being TRBD1 (5 bases). Trimming left V 5 bases short and J 0 bases short, with 10 bases between. The CDR3 is 15 residues long. CDR3 region: CASSPYRTNTGELFF. The DNA of the CDR3 is TGTGCCAGCAGTCCATACAGGACGAACACCGGGGAGCTGTTTTTT.

This clonotype was seen many times. V is TRBV24-1 and J is TRBJ2-1, with D unclear. V was clipped by 2 bases and J by 0 bases, with 10 bases between them. This CDR3 spans 16 amino acids. The germline V gene encodes CDR1 KGHDR and CDR2 SFDVKD. CDR3 residues: CATSDSDGSSYNEQFF. CDR3 DNA sequence: TGTGCCACCAGTGATTCGGACGGTAGCTCCTACAATGAGCAGTTCTTC.

This clonotype was found a few times. This chain connects TRBV6-5 to TRBJ2-2; D unresolved. There are 12 residues in the CDR3. Germline assignment: CDR1 MNHEY and CDR2 SVGAGI. V lost 5 bases to trimming and J lost 9 bases, with 10 bases between them. Here the CDR3 DNA reads TGTGCCAGCAGTAAGACCCTACGGGAGCTGTTTTTT. Translating it yields CASSKTLRELFF.

This clonotype was counted many times. This chain uses TRBV15 with TRBJ2-1; D assignment may be TRBD1 or TRBD2 (5 bases each). This CDR3 contains 14 residues. Trimming stripped 10 bases from V and 0 bases from J, with 13 bases between. Germline CDR1 reads LNHNV; CDR2 reads YYDKDF (reference sequence). DNA for the CDR3: TGTGCCATAGGGGAGTTGGGCTCCTACAATGAGCAGTTCTTC. Translation: CAIGELGSYNEQFF.

This clonotype showed up just a few times. The rearrangement uses TRBV6-1 and TRBJ2-5; tentative D call: TRBD2 (6 bases). The CDR3 spans 16 residues. CDR1 is MNHNS, CDR2 SASEGT, per germline. V lost 6 bases to trimming and J lost 1 base, with 18 bases between them. The CDR3 nucleotides are TGTGCCAGCAGCCCTTTTTTCGGGGGAACCCAAGAGACCCAGTACTTC. Encoded protein: CASSPFFGGTQETQYF.